This TCR beta chain was recovered during a study of neurological immune-mediated disorders. Study observations and caveats: Because no CDR3 amino acid sequences were shared across subjects by expanded clones, private repertoires were suggested in all groups. HTLV-1-associated myelopathy had the most TCR clonal expansion, whereas multiple sclerosis had the least (lower than in healthy controls).

The cDNA was synthesized by means of template-switch 5'RACE, which was carried out with 10-nucleotide random UMIs. TCRdb re-analysed the 5' RACE reads in MiXCR, keeping a single row per CDR3 protein. Of over 65,000 distinct CDR3 sequences in the sample, about 9% are singletons; the top ten hold about 1.7%. This CDR3 contains 16 residues. Germline CDR1 reads MNHEY; CDR2 reads SVGEGT. The V gene lost 6 bases and the J gene lost 3 bases, with 19 bases spanning the gap. Regarding this clonotype: What it binds is not known.

The sequence came from a man aged 50 to 59 in good health. The sequenced sample consisted of PBMCs. The chain carries TRBV6-2 or TRBV6-3 and TRBJ2-3; D possibly matches TRBD1 or TRBD2 (5 bases each). CDR3 coding DNA: TGTGCCAGCAGCCGCCTGGGGGTCCGGCGAACAGATACGCAGTATTTT. Translating it yields CASSRLGVRRTDTQYF.